This T cell receptor (beta chain) was found in a study of human T cells and chemical hapten exposure. Study overall: The study traced per-sample TCR yield variation mainly to small differences in pooled library volumes.

V was clipped by 2 bases and J by 7 bases, with 14 bases between them. Germline V CDR1 and CDR2: LGHDT, YNNKEL (reference sequence). CDR3 size: 15 residues. This clonotype has only a few counts. TCRdb re-analysed the RACE reads in MiXCR, keeping a single row per CDR3 protein. The sample has roughly 180,000 distinct CDR3 sequences; approximately 20% are singletons. As to time point: patch test 1, 2 weeks after DPC sensitization. Treatment in this sample: therapeutic diphenylcyclopropenone sensitization with weekly scalp DPC. This receptor was taken from a woman between 45 and 60 years old with alopecia areata. Some clones in this sample may be carry-over from other donors' samples. The input for sequencing was whole blood, taken in connection with sensitization to the hapten diphenylcyclopropenone (DPC). This chain joins TRBV3-1 and TRBJ2-2, with TRBD1 as a possible D gene (6 bases). The CDR3 loop reads CASSQWAGASGELFF. CDR3 bases: TGTGCCAGCAGCCAATGGGCAGGGGCGAGCGGGGAGCTGTTTTTT.